Sequencing of this T cell receptor (beta chain) was carried out in a study of blood T cell repertoires in COVID-19. In the original workflow: Reference gene primer amplification gave estimated nucleated cell counts. Assay: immunoSEQ multiplex PCR; the TCRdb copy retains only in-frame clones and omits some. V, J and clone size are those of that table, while D and trimming were read from the DNA. This sample has some 290,000 clones, with 83% found just once. The V gene's germline CDR1 is SGHRS and CDR2 YFSETQ. The CDR3 extends over 16 amino acids. V lost 0 bases to trimming and J lost 0 bases, with 10 bases between them.

The clonotype originates from a man in his fifties or sixties who had recovered from COVID-19. This chain connects TRBV5-1 to TRBJ1-3; D gene uncertain. Sequences were obtained from peripheral blood. The CDR3 DNA is TGCGCCAGCAGCTTGGCCCCCCTGTCCTCTGGAAACACCATATATTTT. Translated: CASSLAPLSSGNTIYF.